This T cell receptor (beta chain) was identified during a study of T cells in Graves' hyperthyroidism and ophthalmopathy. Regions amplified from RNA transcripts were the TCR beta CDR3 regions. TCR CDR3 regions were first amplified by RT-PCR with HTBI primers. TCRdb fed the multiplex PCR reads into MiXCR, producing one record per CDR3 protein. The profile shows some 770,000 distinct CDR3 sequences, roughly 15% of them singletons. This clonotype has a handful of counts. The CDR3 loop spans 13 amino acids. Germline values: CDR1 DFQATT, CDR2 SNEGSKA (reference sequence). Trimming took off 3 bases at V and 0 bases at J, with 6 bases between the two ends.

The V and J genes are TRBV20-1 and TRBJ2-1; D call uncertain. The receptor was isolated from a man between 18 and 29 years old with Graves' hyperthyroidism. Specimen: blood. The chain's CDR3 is CSASEDSYNEQFF. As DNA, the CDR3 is TGCAGTGCTAGTGAGGACTCCTACAATGAGCAGTTCTTC.